The subject of this entry is one T cell receptor (beta chain). Antigen specificity is unknown. This sample is drawn from a study of T-cell reconstitution after alpha-beta-depleted transplantation in children. Findings of the study overall: For some patients, TCRbeta diversity was high at day 60 because of recipient T cells and thymic progenitors that survived. When one year had passed after transplant, most T-cell counts and diversity came from newly produced T cells. By about two months after transplant, alpha-beta T cells reportedly arose from several hundred graft clones that had expanded.

The germline V and J ends were trimmed by 0 bases and 5 bases, with 13 bases remaining between them. Germline V gene data show CDR1 as GTSNPN and CDR2 as SVGIG (reference sequence). This CDR3 comprises 14 residues. During its preparation, the TCRbeta library received unique molecular identifiers. TCRdb redid the calling of the PCR reads with MiXCR, one entry per CDR3 protein. The sample carries over 450,000 distinct CDR3 sequences, approximately 10% recorded once. The sequence was obtained from a child aged 2-15 years with inherited bone marrow failure, due to receive a stem cell transplant. The sample in question was PBMCs, obtained before TCRalphabeta/CD19-depleted stem cell transplant. The chain is built from TRBV30 and TRBJ1-1, with a weak D call TRBD1 (5 bases). CDR3 region: CAWSVLGKGTEAFF. The CDR3 DNA sequence: TGTGCCTGGAGTGTACTAGGGAAGGGGACTGAAGCTTTCTTT.